This is a list of T cell receptor beta chains from one sample in a study of T cell responses to AZD1222 COVID-19 vaccine. Only in-frame clones appear in the TCRdb table, and some are missing; sequencing was by immunoSEQ multiplex PCR. The sample gives 66,000 or so clones, more than 85% of which show up once; approximately 15% is in the top ten. The material sequenced was peripheral blood, taken on day 0 of AZD1222 vaccination. The source of these receptors is an adult in good health. The CDR3 runs from the conserved cysteine through the conserved F or W. The D gene is left open where the match is weak. Size is stated for part of the rows, as once, few or many counts, or as a class when the clone is expanded.

>NA|few|TRBV27|TRBJ1-5
CASSFGAGRPQHF
TGTGCCAGCAGTTTCGGGGCAGGGAGGCCCCAGCATTTT
>TRBD1|NA|TRBV5-5|TRBJ1-1
CATQLGTGGTNTEAFF
TGTGCCACCCAATTGGGGACAGGGGGAACGAACACTGAAGCTTTCTTT
>NA|NA|TRBV10-3|TRBJ1-1
CAISLGGNTEAFF
TGTGCCATCAGTCTAGGGGGGAACACTGAAGCTTTCTTT
>TRBD1|NA|TRBV4-1|TRBJ2-1
CASSWPRDSLYNEQFF
TGCGCCAGCAGCTGGCCCCGGGACAGTCTCTACAATGAGCAGTTCTTC
>NA|NA|TRBV11-2|TRBJ1-1
CASSLGPVAFF
TGTGCCAGCAGCTTGGGCCCCGTAGCTTTCTTT
>NA|NA|TRBV19|TRBJ1-2
CASSIGRVYGYTF
TGTGCCAGTAGTATAGGCAGGGTCTATGGCTACACCTTC
>TRBD2|NA|TRBV28|TRBJ2-3
CASRLPSGRATDTQYF
TGTGCCAGCAGGCTCCCTAGCGGGAGGGCAACAGATACGCAGTATTTT
>NA|NA|TRBV6-5|TRBJ1-6
CASKTSTSPLHF
TGTGCCAGCAAAACATCCACGTCACCCCTCCACTTT
>TRBD2|NA|TRBV7-6|TRBJ2-3
CASSPHEGRGTDTQYF
TGTGCCAGCAGCCCGCATGAGGGGAGGGGCACAGATACGCAGTATTTT
>NA|NA|TRBV6-5|TRBJ1-3
CASRKRTGTGNTIYF
TGTGCCAGCAGGAAACGCACAGGGACGGGAAACACCATATATTTT
>TRBD1|once|TRBV5-1|TRBJ2-2
CASSWTGTTGELFF
TGCGCCAGCAGCTGGACAGGGACCACCGGGGAGCTGTTTTTT
>TRBD1|NA|TRBV19|TRBJ1-4
CASNSSPGQGYRANEKLFF
TGTGCCAGCAATAGTTCCCCGGGACAGGGGTATAGGGCTAATGAAAAACTGTTTTTT
>NA|NA|TRBV4-1|TRBJ2-7
CASSQDDGGIYEQYF
TGCGCCAGCAGCCAAGATGACGGGGGCATCTACGAGCAGTACTTC
>NA|NA|TRBV3-1/TRBV3-2|TRBJ1-1
CASSLDSLGNTEAFF
TGTGCCAGCAGCCTCGACAGCCTTGGTAACACTGAAGCTTTCTTT
>NA|NA|TRBV5-1|TRBJ1-3
CASSLLPAGALGNTIYF
TGCGCCAGCAGCTTGCTTCCTGCAGGCGCCTTAGGAAACACCATATATTTT
>NA|once|TRBV5-1|TRBJ2-2
CASSPGTPTGELFF
TGCGCCAGCAGTCCCGGGACGCCCACCGGGGAGCTGTTTTTT
>TRBD2|NA|TRBV18|TRBJ2-3
CASSPVSSGTDTQYF
TGTGCCAGCTCACCGGTGTCTAGCGGGACAGATACGCAGTATTTT
>TRBD1|NA|TRBV27|TRBJ1-2
CASSLKRPGQLYGYTF
TGTGCCAGCAGTCTCAAACGGCCGGGACAGCTCTATGGCTACACCTTC
>NA|NA|TRBV30|TRBJ1-1
CAWRVGTWNTEAFF
TGTGCCTGGAGGGTAGGGACATGGAACACTGAAGCTTTCTTT
>TRBD2|NA|TRBV2|TRBJ2-7
CASRGRAGGYYEQYF
TGTGCCAGCCGAGGACGAGCGGGAGGTTACTACGAGCAGTACTTC
>NA|NA|TRBV4-2|TRBJ2-7
CASSQDLGDEQYF
TGTGCCAGCAGCCAAGATCTGGGGGACGAGCAGTACTTC
>NA|few|TRBV27|TRBJ1-1
CASRLGHRTEAFF
TGTGCCAGCCGCCTTGGCCATCGCACTGAAGCTTTCTTT
>NA|NA|TRBV18|TRBJ1-1
CASSPNAVVNTEAFF
TGTGCCAGCTCACCAAATGCCGTTGTGAACACTGAAGCTTTCTTT
>TRBD1|NA|TRBV6-1|TRBJ2-7
CASSHEGAGYEQYF
TGTGCCAGCAGTCATGAGGGGGCGGGCTACGAGCAGTACTTC
>TRBD1|NA|TRBV9|TRBJ1-6
CASSVDRDTPLHF
TGTGCCAGCAGCGTGGACAGGGACACACCCCTCCACTTT
>NA|NA|TRBV7-8|TRBJ1-1
CASSPTGYSTEAFF
TGTGCCAGCAGCCCTACGGGTTATAGCACTGAAGCTTTCTTT
>TRBD2|NA|TRBV19|TRBJ2-1
CASSLGLAGVIEQFF
TGTGCCAGTAGTTTAGGCCTAGCGGGAGTCATTGAGCAGTTCTTC
>TRBD2|once|TRBV9|TRBJ2-5
CASSVQLAGPQETQYF
TGTGCCAGCAGCGTACAACTAGCGGGACCCCAAGAGACCCAGTACTTC
>NA|NA|TRBV5-1|TRBJ1-1
CASSLGAGLNTEAFF
TGCGCCAGCAGCTTGGGGGCAGGCTTGAACACTGAAGCTTTCTTT
>NA|NA|TRBV18|TRBJ2-3
CASSPSLAEGGSTDTQYF
TGTGCCAGCTCACCCTCCCTAGCGGAGGGGGGAAGCACAGATACGCAGTATTTT
>NA|NA|TRBV9|TRBJ1-2
CASSPRRMGAASYGYTF
TGTGCCAGCAGCCCGCGGCGTATGGGGGCGGCTTCCTATGGCTACACCTTC
>NA|NA|TRBV30|TRBJ1-5
CAWSPQGDSNQPQHF
TGTGCCTGGAGTCCGCAGGGCGATAGCAATCAGCCCCAGCATTTT
>TRBD1|once|TRBV6-6|TRBJ1-1
CASSYRDRGYTEAFF
TGTGCCAGCAGTTATCGGGACAGGGGTTACACTGAAGCTTTCTTT
>NA|NA|TRBV13|TRBJ1-2
CASSFIGPPGYGYTF
TGTGCCAGCAGCTTTATAGGTCCCCCGGGCTATGGCTACACCTTC
>TRBD1|once|TRBV28|TRBJ2-1
CASSLGGQGGGDEQFF
TGTGCCAGCAGTTTAGGGGGACAGGGGGGAGGCGATGAGCAGTTCTTC